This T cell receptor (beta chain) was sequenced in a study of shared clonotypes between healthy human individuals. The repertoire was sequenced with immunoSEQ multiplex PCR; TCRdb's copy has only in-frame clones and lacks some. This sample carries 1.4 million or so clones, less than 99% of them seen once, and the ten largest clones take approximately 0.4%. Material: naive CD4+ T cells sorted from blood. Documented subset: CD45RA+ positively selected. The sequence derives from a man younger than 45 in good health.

DNA for the CDR3: TGTGCCAGCTCACGCAATGAAATCCCGAACACTGAAGCTTTCTTT. Residues: CASSRNEIPNTEAFF. The V call is TRBV18, the J call TRBJ1-1; no clear D. V was cut by 4 bases and J by 1 base, with 13 bases left in between. The CDR3 extends over 15 amino acids. In germline, CDR1 is KGHSH, CDR2 LQKENI.